The present T cell receptor beta chain was sequenced within a study of T cell repertoires in cytomegalovirus infection. Study information: CMV epitopes in the study were HLA-C-restricted (recently identified) and HLA-B-restricted (well studied).

TCRdb analysed the reads with MiXCR anew, one entry per CDR3 protein. The sample has roughly 570,000 distinct CDR3 sequences; about 40% are singletons. Findings and limits, study-wide: Ex vivo, HLA-C-restricted CMV-specific TCR beta clonotypes prevailed over the rest of the response.

This clonotype has a handful of counts. The target antigen is unknown. Sequencing was performed on cultured PBMCs, taken from culture after CMV antigen stimulation. The TCR comes from a human donor in good health (CMV status not recorded). Some clones in this sample may be carry-over from other donors' samples.

CDR3: CASSGRLAGEETQYF. DNA of the CDR3: TGTGCCAGCAGCGGTCGACTAGCGGGAGAAGAGACCCAGTACTTC. This chain connects TRBV7-9 to TRBJ2-5, with 12 nucleotides matching TRBD2. CDR1 is SEHNR and CDR2 is FQNEAQ in the germline V gene (reference sequence). V lost 5 bases, J lost 3 bases, and 4 bases stayed unmatched. The CDR3 consists of 15 residues.